A single sample is the source of the 8 T cell receptor beta chains below, sequenced in a study of regulatory T cells in long-lasting Graves disease. To make TCR beta libraries, researchers used iRepertoire HTBI primers and Arm-PCR of CDR3 regions. A single record per CDR3 protein comes from TCRdb applying MiXCR to the multiplex PCR reads. The table has 250,000 or so distinct CDR3 sequences, about 17% seen once. Time point denoted: newly diagnosed GD, antithyroid drugs for less than 3 months. There was RNA extracted from PBMCs, and the TCR library was made from it. The sample also formed part of further work on T cells in Graves' hyperthyroidism and ophthalmopathy.

This specimen consisted of peripheral blood mononuclear cells (PBMCs), obtained at new diagnosis, from a patient treated with antithyroid drugs. The receptors derive from a woman in her twenties or thirties with Graves disease.

As to this clonotype: No conserved phenylalanine or tryptophan ends this CDR3, so it is likely a read error. The chain combines TRBV2 with TRBJ1-1; D is perhaps TRBD1 (5 bases). CDR1 is SNHLY, CDR2 FYNNEI, per germline. Trimming removed 6 bases at V and 4 bases at J, with 12 bases between. This CDR3 has 13 amino acids. CDR3 amino acids: CASSVQGTTEAFS. The DNA for the CDR3 is TGTGCCAGCAGCGTTCAGGGTACCACTGAAGCTTTCTCT.

This clonotype was detected only once. The V call is TRBV18, the J call TRBJ2-7; 8 nucleotides match TRBD2. J was trimmed by 6 bases and V by 2 bases; bases with no gene match: 12. There are 16 residues in the CDR3. Germline V gene sequence: CDR1 KGHSH, CDR2 LQKENI. CDR3 sequence (DNA): TGTGCCAGCTCACCAACCGGGGGACTAGTCCTACCCGAGCAGTACTTC. Translated, it gives CASSPTGGLVLPEQYF. The full variable domain, completed using reference TRBV18 and TRBJ2-7, is NAGVMQNPRHLVRRRGQEARLRCSPMKGHSHVYWYRQLPEEGLKFMVYLQKENIIDESGMPKERFSAEFPKEGPSILRIQQVVRGDSAAYFCASSPTGGLVLPEQYFGPGTRLTVT.

This clonotype was seen many times. The chain recombines TRBV11-2 with TRBJ1-5, with 8 bases identical to TRBD1. From germline, CDR1 is SGHAT and CDR2 FQNNGV. J lost 4 bases, V lost 3 bases, and 5 bases had no gene match. This CDR3 region has 15 residues. The CDR3, as DNA: TGTGCCAGCAGCTTTGGACAGGGAATGAATCAGCCCCAGCATTTT. Translation gives CASSFGQGMNQPQHF.

This clonotype was observed at least ten times. Compared with germline, one end of the junction differs, possibly owing to a read error. The V call is TRBV7-9, the J call TRBJ1-2; TRBD1 aligns across 7 bases. The CDR3 sequence is 13 residues long. Germline V gene sequence: CDR1 SEHNR, CDR2 FQNEAQ (reference sequence). The CDR3 DNA reads as TGTGCCAGCAGTTTAGGGACAGACTATGGCTACACCTTC. Translation: CASSLGTDYGYTF.

This clonotype was detected ten times or more. The chain uses TRBV4-1 and TRBJ1-4; D may be TRBD1 (5 bases). CDR3 length equals 16 residues. Per germline, CDR1 MGHRA and CDR2 YSYEKL. V lost 0 bases and J 4 bases, leaving 12 bases between the germline ends. The DNA of the CDR3 is TGCGCCAGCAGCCAAGATCCCGGGACGGATAATGAAAAACTGTTTTTT. Translated: CASSQDPGTDNEKLFF.

The table lists this clonotype with many counts. The DNA of the CDR3 is TGCAGTGCTAGAGCCACAGTTAATGAAAAACTGTTTTTT. This codes for CSARATVNEKLFF. The chain carries TRBV20-1 and TRBJ1-4, with D uncertain. Trimming left V 1 base short and J 4 bases short, with 7 bases between. The CDR3 has 13 amino acids. Germline V gives CDR1 DFQATT, CDR2 SNEGSKA (reference sequence).

Regarding this clonotype: With only one base between it and a far larger clone, this is likely a read error. The chain has TRBV6-9 and TRBJ1-2; D not resolved. The CDR3 sequence is 13 residues long. The germline V gene encodes CDR1 MNHGY and CDR2 SVAAGI. CDR3 DNA sequence: TGTGCCAGCAGTTACTATTCACACTATGGCTTCACCTTC. Its translation: CASSYYSHYGFTF.

There are a few counts of this clonotype. This CDR3 fails to terminate in the conserved phenylalanine or tryptophan, so it likely reflects a read error. The chain joins TRBV20-1 to TRBJ1-2, with 7 bases matching TRBD1. V lost 2 bases, J lost 0 bases, and 21 bases stayed unmatched. This CDR3 spans 20 amino acids. Germline loops: CDR1 DFQATT, CDR2 SNEGSKA (reference sequence). The CDR3 sequence: CSARPPFQTRTGGANYGYTL. The CDR3 nucleotides are TGCAGTGCTAGACCACCTTTCCAGACCCGGACAGGAGGAGCTAACTATGGCTACACCCTC.